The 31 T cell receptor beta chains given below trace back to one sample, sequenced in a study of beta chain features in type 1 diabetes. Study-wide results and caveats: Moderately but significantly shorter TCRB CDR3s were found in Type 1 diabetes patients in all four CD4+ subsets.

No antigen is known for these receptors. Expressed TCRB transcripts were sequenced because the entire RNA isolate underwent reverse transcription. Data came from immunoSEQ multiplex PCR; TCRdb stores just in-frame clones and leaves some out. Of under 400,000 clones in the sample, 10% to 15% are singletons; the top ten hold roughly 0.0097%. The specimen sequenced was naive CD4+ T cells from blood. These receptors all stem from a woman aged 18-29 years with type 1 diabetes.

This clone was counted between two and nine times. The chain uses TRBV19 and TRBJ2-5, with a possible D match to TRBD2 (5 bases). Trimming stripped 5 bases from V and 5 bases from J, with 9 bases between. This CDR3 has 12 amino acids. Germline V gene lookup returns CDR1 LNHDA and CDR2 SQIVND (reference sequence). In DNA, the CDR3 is TGTGCCAGTAGTGCCGGCGGGGAGACCCAGTACTTC. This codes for CASSAGGETQYF. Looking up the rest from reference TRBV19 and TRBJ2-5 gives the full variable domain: DGGITQSPKYLFRKEGQNVTLSCEQNLNHDAMYWYRQDPGQGLRLIYYSQIVNDFQKGDIAEGYSVSREKKESFPLTVTSAQKNPTAFYLCASSAGGETQYFGPGTRLLVL.

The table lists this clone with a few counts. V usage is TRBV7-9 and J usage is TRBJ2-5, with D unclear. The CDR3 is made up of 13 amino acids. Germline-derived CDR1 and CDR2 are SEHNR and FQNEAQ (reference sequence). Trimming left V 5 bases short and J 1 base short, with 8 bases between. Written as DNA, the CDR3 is TGTGCCAGCAGCCAAGCCCTCCAAGAGACCCAGTACTTC. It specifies CASSQALQETQYF.

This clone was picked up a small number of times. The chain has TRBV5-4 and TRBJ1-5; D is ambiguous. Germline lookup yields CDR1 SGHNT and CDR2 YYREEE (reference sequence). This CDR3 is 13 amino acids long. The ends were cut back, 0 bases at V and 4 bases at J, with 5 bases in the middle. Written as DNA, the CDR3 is TGTGCCAGCAGCTTGGACAGAAATCAGCCCCAGCATTTT. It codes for CASSLDRNQPQHF.

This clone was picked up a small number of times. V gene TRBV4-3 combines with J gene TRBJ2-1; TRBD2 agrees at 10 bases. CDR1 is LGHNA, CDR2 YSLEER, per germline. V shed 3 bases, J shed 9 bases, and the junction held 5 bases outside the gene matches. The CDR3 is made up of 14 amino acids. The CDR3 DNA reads TGCGCCAGCAGCCACTCTAGCGGGGGAGGTGAGCAGTTCTTC. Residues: CASSHSSGGGEQFF.

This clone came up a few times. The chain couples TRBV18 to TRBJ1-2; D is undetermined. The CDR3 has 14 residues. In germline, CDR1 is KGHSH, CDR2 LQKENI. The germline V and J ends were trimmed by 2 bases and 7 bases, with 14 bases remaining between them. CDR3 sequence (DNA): TGTGCCAGCTCACCAGCTATATTTCGGGGTGGCTACACCTTC. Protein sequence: CASSPAIFRGGYTF.

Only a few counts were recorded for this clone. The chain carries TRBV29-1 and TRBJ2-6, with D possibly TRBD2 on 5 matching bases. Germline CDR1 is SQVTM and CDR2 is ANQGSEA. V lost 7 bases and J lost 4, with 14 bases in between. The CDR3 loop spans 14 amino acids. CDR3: CSADAGAGANVLTF. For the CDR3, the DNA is TGCAGCGCCGACGCGGGCGCCGGGGCCAACGTCCTGACTTTC.

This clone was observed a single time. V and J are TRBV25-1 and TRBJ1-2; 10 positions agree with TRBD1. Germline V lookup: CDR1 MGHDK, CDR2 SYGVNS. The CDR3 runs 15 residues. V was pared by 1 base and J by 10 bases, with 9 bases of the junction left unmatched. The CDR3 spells CASSELTGGIGVYTF. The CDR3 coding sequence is TGTGCCAGCAGTGAATTGACAGGGGGCATTGGCGTCTACACCTTC.

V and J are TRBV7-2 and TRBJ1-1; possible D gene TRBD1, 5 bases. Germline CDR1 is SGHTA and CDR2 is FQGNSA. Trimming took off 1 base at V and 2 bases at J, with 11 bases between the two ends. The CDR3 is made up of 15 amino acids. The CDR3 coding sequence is TGTGCCAGCAGCTTAGTGACTGGGGCTAACACTGAAGCTTTCTTT. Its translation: CASSLVTGANTEAFF.

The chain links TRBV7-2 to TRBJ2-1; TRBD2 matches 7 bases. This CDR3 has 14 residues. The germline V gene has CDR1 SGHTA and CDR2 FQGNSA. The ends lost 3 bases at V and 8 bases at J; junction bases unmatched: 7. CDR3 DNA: TGTGCCAGCAGCTTGGAGACTAGCTCCCATGAGCAGTTCTTC. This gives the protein CASSLETSSHEQFF.

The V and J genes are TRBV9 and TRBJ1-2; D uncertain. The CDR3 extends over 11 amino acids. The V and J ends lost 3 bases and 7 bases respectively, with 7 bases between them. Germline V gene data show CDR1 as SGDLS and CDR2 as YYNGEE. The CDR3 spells CASSAYFGYTF. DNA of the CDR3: TGTGCCAGCAGCGCGTACTTTGGCTACACCTTC. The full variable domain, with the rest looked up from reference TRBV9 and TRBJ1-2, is DSGVTQTPKHLITATGQRVTLRCSPRSGDLSVYWYQQSLDQGLQFLIQYYNGEERAKGNILERFSAQQFPDLHSELNLSSLELGDSALYFCASSAYFGYTFGSGTRLTVV.

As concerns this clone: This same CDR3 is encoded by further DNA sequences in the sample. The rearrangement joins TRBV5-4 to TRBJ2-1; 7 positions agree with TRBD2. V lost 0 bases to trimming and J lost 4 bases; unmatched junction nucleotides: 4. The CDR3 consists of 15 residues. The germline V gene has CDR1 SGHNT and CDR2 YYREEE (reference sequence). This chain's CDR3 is CASSLGGSGYNEQFF. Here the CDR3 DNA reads TGTGCCAGCAGCTTGGGCGGGAGTGGATACAATGAGCAGTTCTTC.

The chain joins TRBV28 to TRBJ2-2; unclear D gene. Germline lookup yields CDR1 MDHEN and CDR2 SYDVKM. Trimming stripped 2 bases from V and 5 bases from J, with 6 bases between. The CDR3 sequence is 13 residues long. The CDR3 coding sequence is TGTGCCAGCAGTTTAGAGTGGACCGGGGAGCTGTTTTTT. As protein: CASSLEWTGELFF. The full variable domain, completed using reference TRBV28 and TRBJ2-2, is DVKVTQSSRYLVKRTGEKVFLECVQDMDHENMFWYRQDPGLGLRLIYFSYDVKMKEKGDIPEGYSVSREKKERFSLILESASTNQTSMYLCASSLEWTGELFFGEGSRLTVL.

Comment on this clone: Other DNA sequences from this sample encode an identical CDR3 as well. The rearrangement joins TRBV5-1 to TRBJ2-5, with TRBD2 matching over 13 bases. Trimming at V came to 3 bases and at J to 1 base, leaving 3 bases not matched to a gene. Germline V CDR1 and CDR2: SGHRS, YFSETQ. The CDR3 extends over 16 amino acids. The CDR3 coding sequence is TGCGCCAGCAGCTCCCGGACTAGCGGGGGCCAAGAGACCCAGTACTTC. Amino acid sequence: CASSSRTSGGQETQYF.

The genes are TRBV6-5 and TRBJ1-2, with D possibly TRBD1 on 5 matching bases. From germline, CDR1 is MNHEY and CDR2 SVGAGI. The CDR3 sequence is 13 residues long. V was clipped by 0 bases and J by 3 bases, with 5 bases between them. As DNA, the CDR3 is TGTGCCAGCAGTTACTCGACAGACTATGGCTACACCTTC. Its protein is CASSYSTDYGYTF.

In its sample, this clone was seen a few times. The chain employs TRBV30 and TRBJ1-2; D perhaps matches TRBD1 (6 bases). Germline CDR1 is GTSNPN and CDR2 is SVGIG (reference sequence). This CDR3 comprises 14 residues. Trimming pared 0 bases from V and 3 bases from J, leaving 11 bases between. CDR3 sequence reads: CAWSVGGKDYGYTF. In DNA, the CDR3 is TGTGCCTGGAGTGTAGGGGGAAAGGACTATGGCTACACCTTC.

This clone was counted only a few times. The CDR3 loop is CASSVVSGPTGELFF. DNA for the CDR3: TGTGCCAGCAGCGTAGTTAGCGGGCCTACCGGGGAGCTGTTTTTT. The chain uses TRBV9 and TRBJ2-2; TRBD2 aligns across 7 bases. Germline-derived CDR1 and CDR2 are SGDLS and YYNGEE. V dropped 0 bases and J dropped 5; count of bases not matched to a gene: 4. This CDR3 region has 15 residues.

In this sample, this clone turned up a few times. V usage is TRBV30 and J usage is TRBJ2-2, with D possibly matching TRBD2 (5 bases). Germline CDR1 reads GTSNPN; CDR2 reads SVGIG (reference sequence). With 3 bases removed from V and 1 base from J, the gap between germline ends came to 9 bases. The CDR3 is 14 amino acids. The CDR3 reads CAWSRTLNTGELFF. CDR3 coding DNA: TGTGCCTGGAGCCGGACTCTGAACACCGGGGAGCTGTTTTTT.

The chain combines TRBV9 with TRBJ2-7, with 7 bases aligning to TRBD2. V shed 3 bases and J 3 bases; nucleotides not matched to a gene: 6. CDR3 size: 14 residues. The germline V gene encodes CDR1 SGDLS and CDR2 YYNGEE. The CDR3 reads CASSAGLGDYEQYF. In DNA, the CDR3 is TGTGCCAGCAGCGCAGGACTAGGGGACTACGAGCAGTACTTC.

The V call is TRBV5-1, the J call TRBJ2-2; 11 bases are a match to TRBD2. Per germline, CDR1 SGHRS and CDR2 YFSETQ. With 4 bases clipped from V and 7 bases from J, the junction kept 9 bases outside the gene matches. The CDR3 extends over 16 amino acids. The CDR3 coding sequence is TGCGCCAGCAGCCCGCGAACTAGCGGGGGAGGCGGGGAGCTGTTTTTT. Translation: CASSPRTSGGGGELFF.

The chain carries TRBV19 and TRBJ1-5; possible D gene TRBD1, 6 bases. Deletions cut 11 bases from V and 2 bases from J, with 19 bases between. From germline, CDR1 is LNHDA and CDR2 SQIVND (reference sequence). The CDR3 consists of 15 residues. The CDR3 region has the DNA TGTGCCGCCAGTTTGCAGGGGTCGCGCAATCAGCCCCAGCATTTT. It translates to CAASLQGSRNQPQHF.

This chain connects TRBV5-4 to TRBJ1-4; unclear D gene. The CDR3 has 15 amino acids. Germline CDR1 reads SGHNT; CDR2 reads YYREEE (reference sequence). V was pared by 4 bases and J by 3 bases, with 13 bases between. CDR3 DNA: TGTGCCAGCAGCGGACTACCTGAACCTAATGAAAAACTGTTTTTT. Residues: CASSGLPEPNEKLFF.

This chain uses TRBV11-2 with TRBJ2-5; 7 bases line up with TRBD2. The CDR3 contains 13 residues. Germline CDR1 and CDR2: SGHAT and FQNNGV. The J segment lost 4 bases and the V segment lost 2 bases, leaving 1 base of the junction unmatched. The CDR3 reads CASSLPGGETQYF. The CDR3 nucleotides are TGTGCCAGCAGCTTACCGGGAGGAGAGACCCAGTACTTC.

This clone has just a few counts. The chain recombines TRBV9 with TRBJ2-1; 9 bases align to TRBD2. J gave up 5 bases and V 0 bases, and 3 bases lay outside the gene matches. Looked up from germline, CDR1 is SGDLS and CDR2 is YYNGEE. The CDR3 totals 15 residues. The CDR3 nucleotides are TGTGCCAGCAGCGTAGTAATAGCGGGGGACAATGAGCAGTTCTTC. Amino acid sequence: CASSVVIAGDNEQFF. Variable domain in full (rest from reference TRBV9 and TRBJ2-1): DSGVTQTPKHLITATGQRVTLRCSPRSGDLSVYWYQQSLDQGLQFLIQYYNGEERAKGNILERFSAQQFPDLHSELNLSSLELGDSALYFCASSVVIAGDNEQFFGPGTRLTVL.

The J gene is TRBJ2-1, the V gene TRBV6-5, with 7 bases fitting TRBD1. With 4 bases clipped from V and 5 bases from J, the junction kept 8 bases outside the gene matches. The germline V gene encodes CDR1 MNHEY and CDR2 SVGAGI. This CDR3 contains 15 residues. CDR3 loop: CASSSRQGVDNEQFF. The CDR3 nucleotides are TGTGCCAGCAGTTCCCGACAGGGAGTGGACAATGAGCAGTTCTTC.

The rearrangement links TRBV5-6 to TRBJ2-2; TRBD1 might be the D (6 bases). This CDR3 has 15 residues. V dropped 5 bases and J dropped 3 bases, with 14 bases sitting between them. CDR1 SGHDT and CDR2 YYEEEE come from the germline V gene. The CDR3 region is CASRSHRVDTGELFF. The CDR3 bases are TGTGCCAGCAGATCGCACAGGGTGGACACCGGGGAGCTGTTTTTT.

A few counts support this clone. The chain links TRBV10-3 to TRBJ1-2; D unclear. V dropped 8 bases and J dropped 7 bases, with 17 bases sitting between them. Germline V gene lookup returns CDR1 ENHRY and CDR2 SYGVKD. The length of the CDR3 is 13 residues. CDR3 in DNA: TGTGCCATCGCTGCGGAGGGTGCGTCTGGCTACACCTTC. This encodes CAIAAEGASGYTF.

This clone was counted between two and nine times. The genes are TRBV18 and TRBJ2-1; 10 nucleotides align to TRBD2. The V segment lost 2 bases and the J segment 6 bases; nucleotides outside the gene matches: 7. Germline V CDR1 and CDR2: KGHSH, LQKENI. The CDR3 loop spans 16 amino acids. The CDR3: CASSPGSGGASNEQFF. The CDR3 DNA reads TGTGCCAGCTCACCAGGGAGCGGGGGGGCCTCCAATGAGCAGTTCTTC.

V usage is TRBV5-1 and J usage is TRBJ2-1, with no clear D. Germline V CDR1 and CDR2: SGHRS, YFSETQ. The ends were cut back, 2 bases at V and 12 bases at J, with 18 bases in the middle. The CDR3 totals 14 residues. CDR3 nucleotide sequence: TGCGCCAGCAGCTTCGGTACCGAGACTCTAGGGCAGTTCTTC. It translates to CASSFGTETLGQFF.

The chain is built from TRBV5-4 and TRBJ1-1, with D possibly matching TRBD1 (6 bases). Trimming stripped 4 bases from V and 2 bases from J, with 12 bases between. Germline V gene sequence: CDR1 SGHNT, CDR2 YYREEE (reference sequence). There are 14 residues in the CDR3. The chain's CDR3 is CASSPGTYNTEAFF. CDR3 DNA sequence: TGTGCCAGCAGCCCTGGGACATACAACACTGAAGCTTTCTTT.

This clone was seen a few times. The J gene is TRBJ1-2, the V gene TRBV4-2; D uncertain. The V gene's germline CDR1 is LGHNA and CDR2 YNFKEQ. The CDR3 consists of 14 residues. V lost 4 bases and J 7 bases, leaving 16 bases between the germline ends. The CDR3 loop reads CASSRDEGAGGYTF. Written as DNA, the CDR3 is TGTGCCAGCAGCCGAGACGAGGGAGCGGGTGGCTACACCTTC.

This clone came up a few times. The CDR3 DNA follows: TGCAGTGCTAGGAGCCTTTTCACCCTCCACTTT. Translated, it gives CSARSLFTLHF. The rearrangement links TRBV20-1 to TRBJ1-6; D remains unclear. From germline, CDR1 is DFQATT and CDR2 SNEGSKA (reference sequence). CDR3 length: 11 amino acids. Trimming shortened V by 3 bases and J by 14 bases, and 11 bases separated the two germline ends.